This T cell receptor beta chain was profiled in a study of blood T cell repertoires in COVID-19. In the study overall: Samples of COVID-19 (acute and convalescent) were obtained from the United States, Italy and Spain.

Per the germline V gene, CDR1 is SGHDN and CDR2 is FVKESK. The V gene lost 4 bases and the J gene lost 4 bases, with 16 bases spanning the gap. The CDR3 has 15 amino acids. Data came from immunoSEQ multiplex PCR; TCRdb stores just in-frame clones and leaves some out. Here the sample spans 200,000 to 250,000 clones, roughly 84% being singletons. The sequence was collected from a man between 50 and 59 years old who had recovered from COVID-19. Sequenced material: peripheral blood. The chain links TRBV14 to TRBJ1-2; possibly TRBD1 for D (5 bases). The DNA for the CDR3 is TGTGCCAGCAGCCTCTCCGGGGGTCCTTTCTATGGCTACACCTTC. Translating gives CASSLSGGPFYGYTF.